These T cell receptor beta chains were read from a single sample in a study of T cell responses to AZD1222 COVID-19 vaccine. Some clones are missing from TCRdb's copy, which holds only in-frame ones; the method was immunoSEQ multiplex PCR. The profile covers some 58,000 clones, with roughly 88% appearing a single time and roughly 14% taken by the ten largest. Sequencing was performed on peripheral blood, taken on day 0 of AZD1222 vaccination. The receptors stem from an adult in good health. Both conserved end residues are part of each CDR3. Fields, in order: D gene, V gene, CDR3 protein. A D gene is named only where the DNA matches it firmly.

D: NA; V: TRBV27; CDR3: CASSLAGGVKRDNEQFF
D: NA; V: TRBV19; CDR3: CASSIGGGTYEQYF
D: TRBD2; V: TRBV7-2; CDR3: CASSLAGRGVAYEQYF
D: TRBD1; V: TRBV6-5; CDR3: CASFSRDRGYNEQFF
D: TRBD2; V: TRBV11-2; CDR3: CASSLFLAGVEQYF
D: TRBD1; V: TRBV15; CDR3: CATSSGGQVRGNTIYF
D: NA; V: TRBV6-6; CDR3: CASSSSGYGYTF
D: NA; V: TRBV7-2; CDR3: CASSFDFDSPLHF
D: TRBD2; V: TRBV7-8; CDR3: CASSNSGNSYNEQFF
D: TRBD2; V: TRBV11-2; CDR3: CASSLDIGRERETQYF
D: TRBD1; V: TRBV9; CDR3: CASSVADRGEQYF
D: NA; V: TRBV11-3; CDR3: CASSLGGLRVTDTQYF
D: NA; V: TRBV3-1/TRBV3-2; CDR3: CASSQVGVDTEAFF
D: NA; V: TRBV5-6; CDR3: CASSRGFIEQFF
D: NA; V: TRBV2; CDR3: CASSVLGIYGYTF
D: TRBD2; V: TRBV15; CDR3: CATSSVVAGLNTGELFF
D: NA; V: TRBV11-3; CDR3: CASSAHPGQPQHF
D: TRBD1; V: TRBV6-1; CDR3: CASSELPRGRLAFF
D: NA; V: TRBV4-1; CDR3: CASSQSLQETQYF